These T cell receptor beta chains were read from a single sample in a study of cytomegalovirus exposure and HLA in healthy donors. Assay: immunoSEQ multiplex PCR; the TCRdb copy retains only in-frame clones and omits some. The table includes around 190,000 clones, around nine tenths detected once. The sample taken for sequencing was PBMCs. The receptors come from a woman aged 18-30 years in good health and CMV-seronegative. Each CDR3 is given with its conserved first and last residue. A D gene is named only where the DNA matches it firmly. Size is stated for part of the rows, as once, few or many counts, or as a class when the clone is expanded.

TRBV28	TRBJ2-3	few	NA	CASSSAATDTQYF	TGTGCCAGTTCCTCGGCGGCCACAGATACGCAGTATTTT
TRBV10-1	TRBJ1-1	few	NA	CASSDDNTNPEAFF	TGCGCCAGCAGTGATGACAACACCAACCCTGAAGCTTTCTTT
TRBV27	TRBJ1-5	once	NA	CASSLRGGNQPQHF	TGTGCCAGCAGTCTCCGGGGTGGCAATCAGCCCCAGCATTTT
TRBV6-6	TRBJ1-6	NA	TRBD1	CASSPGPGGSSPLHF	TGTGCCAGCAGTCCAGGGCCAGGGGGCAGTTCACCCCTCCACTTT
TRBV5-1	TRBJ1-3	once	NA	CASSRGQSSSGNTIYF	TGCGCCAGCAGCCGAGGACAGTCAAGCTCTGGAAACACCATATATTTT
TRBV29-1	TRBJ2-7	NA	NA	CSVGTGNPPYEQYF	TGCAGCGTTGGTACAGGGAACCCTCCCTACGAGCAGTACTTC
TRBV2	TRBJ2-5	NA	NA	CASSDTPIGVETQYF	TGTGCCAGCAGTGATACCCCGATAGGGGTAGAGACCCAGTACTTC
TRBV11-3	TRBJ2-3	NA	NA	CASSLGGGTTDTQYF	TGTGCCAGCAGCCTAGGGGGGGGGACTACAGATACGCAGTATTTT
TRBV6-1	TRBJ1-6	once	NA	CASRNGGRNSPLHF	TGTGCCAGCAGGAATGGGGGCAGGAATTCACCCCTCCACTTT
TRBV5-1	TRBJ1-1	once	NA	CASSLGRLNTEAFF	TGCGCCAGCAGCTTGGGCAGGCTTAACACTGAAGCTTTCTTT
TRBV18	TRBJ1-1	NA	NA	CASSMGHPNTEAFF	TGTGCCAGCTCAATGGGACACCCGAACACTGAAGCTTTCTTT
TRBV5-4	TRBJ1-1	few	NA	CASSLDPNREGTEAFF	TGTGCCAGCAGCTTGGACCCAAACAGGGAGGGCACTGAAGCTTTCTTT
TRBV4-2	TRBJ1-5	few	TRBD1	CASSQEGTGRNQPQHF	TGTGCCAGCAGCCAAGAGGGGACAGGGAGGAATCAGCCCCAGCATTTT
TRBV7-6	TRBJ1-1	NA	TRBD1	CASSPGGTGGPNTEAFF	TGTGCCAGCAGCCCGGGTGGGACAGGGGGCCCTAACACTGAAGCTTTCTTT
TRBV7-9	TRBJ2-7	few	NA	CASSNSGTYEQYF	TGTGCCAGCAGCAATAGCGGAACCTACGAGCAGTACTTC
TRBV4-3	TRBJ2-1	NA	TRBD2	CASSQDIAGGLYNEQFF	TGCGCCAGCAGCCAAGATATAGCGGGAGGGCTGTACAATGAGCAGTTCTTC
TRBV2	TRBJ2-5	NA	TRBD2	CASSDTSGRAVETQYF	TGTGCCAGCAGTGACACTAGCGGGAGGGCCGTGGAGACCCAGTACTTC
TRBV28	TRBJ1-1	NA	TRBD1	CASSTQGGKINTEAFF	TGTGCCAGCAGTACGCAGGGGGGCAAAATTAACACTGAAGCTTTCTTT
TRBV27	TRBJ1-2	NA	NA	CASSLTPGINYGYTF	TGTGCCAGCAGTTTAACCCCGGGAATCAACTATGGCTACACCTTC
TRBV7-9	TRBJ1-3	NA	NA	CASSFPPGKGNTIYF	TGTGCCAGCAGCTTTCCTCCAGGGAAGGGAAACACCATATATTTT
TRBV30	TRBJ1-2	NA	TRBD1	CAWSEGTGGYYGYTF	TGTGCCTGGAGTGAGGGGACAGGGGGCTACTATGGCTACACCTTC
TRBV15	TRBJ2-3	NA	TRBD2	CATSRGSGATTSTDTQYF	TGTGCCACCAGCAGAGGTAGCGGGGCAACTACTAGCACAGATACGCAGTATTTT
TRBV7-6	TRBJ1-1	NA	NA	CASSLRRPGAMNTEAFF	TGTGCCAGCAGCTTAAGGCGTCCAGGGGCCATGAACACTGAAGCTTTCTTT
TRBV7-8	TRBJ2-7	once	NA	CASSLVGTEQYF	TGTGCCAGCAGCTTAGTGGGGACAGAGCAGTACTTC
TRBV5-1	TRBJ2-7	NA	NA	CASSLVQGNYEQYF	TGCGCCAGCAGCTTGGTACAGGGCAACTACGAGCAGTACTTC
TRBV28	TRBJ1-4	few	TRBD1	CASRSGGANEKLFF	TGTGCCAGCAGATCAGGGGGCGCGAATGAAAAACTGTTTTTT
TRBV10-3	TRBJ2-5	NA	NA	CATQGETQYF	TGTGCCACCCAGGGGGAGACCCAGTACTTC
TRBV28	TRBJ1-1	NA	TRBD1	CASSRLTGENTEAFF	TGTGCCAGCAGTCGTCTTACAGGGGAGAACACTGAAGCTTTCTTT
TRBV28	TRBJ2-7	NA	NA	CASSTSGSPYEQYF	TGTGCCAGCAGCACCTCGGGATCACCCTACGAGCAGTACTTC
TRBV7-8	TRBJ1-5	NA	NA	CASSPEGLGSNQPQHF	TGTGCCAGCAGCCCAGAGGGTCTGGGCAGCAATCAGCCCCAGCATTTT
TRBV4-1	TRBJ1-2	NA	TRBD1	CASSQDPTGVNGYTF	TGCGCCAGCAGCCAAGATCCGACAGGGGTGAATGGCTACACCTTC
TRBV27	TRBJ1-2	NA	TRBD1	CASSSDRGHGYTF	TGTGCCAGCAGTTCGGACAGGGGTCATGGCTACACCTTC
TRBV5-1	TRBJ1-5	NA	TRBD1	CASSLDTGGSNQPQHF	TGCGCCAGCAGCTTGGATACAGGGGGGAGCAATCAGCCCCAGCATTTT
TRBV19	TRBJ2-7	NA	NA	CASSLTQADYEQYF	TGTGCCAGTAGCTTAACACAGGCGGACTACGAGCAGTACTTC
TRBV6-6	TRBJ2-1	NA	TRBD2	CASSHLAGADNEQFF	TGTGCCAGCAGCCACCTAGCGGGAGCCGACAATGAGCAGTTCTTC
TRBV2	TRBJ2-1	few	TRBD2	CASSAKREVINEQFF	TGTGCCAGCAGTGCAAAGCGGGAGGTTATCAATGAGCAGTTCTTC
TRBV28	TRBJ2-1	NA	NA	CASRVRKSSYNEQFF	TGTGCCAGCAGAGTCCGTAAGAGCTCCTACAATGAGCAGTTCTTC
TRBV27	TRBJ1-3	NA	NA	CASSLSGAGNTIYF	TGTGCCAGCAGTTTATCGGGGGCCGGAAACACCATATATTTT
TRBV30	TRBJ2-7	many	TRBD1	CAWSGGQGSFYEQYF	TGTGCCTGGAGTGGGGGACAGGGTAGTTTCTACGAGCAGTACTTC
TRBV5-4	TRBJ1-2	NA	TRBD1	CASTPGTGGTYGYTF	TGTGCCAGCACCCCCGGGACAGGGGGGACCTATGGCTACACCTTC
TRBV29-1	TRBJ1-2	NA	NA	CSVVVGGANYGYTF	TGCAGCGTGGTCGTTGGGGGGGCTAACTATGGCTACACCTTC
TRBV18	TRBJ2-7	NA	NA	CASSPPQGKDEQYF	TGTGCCAGCTCACCACCCCAGGGAAAAGACGAGCAGTACTTC
TRBV6-5	TRBJ2-1	once	NA	CASSLRYNEQFF	TGTGCCAGCAGCCTAAGATACAATGAGCAGTTCTTC
TRBV25-1	TRBJ2-1	NA	TRBD2	CASSKSGTSGYNEQFF	TGTGCCAGCAGTAAATCCGGGACTAGCGGCTACAATGAGCAGTTCTTC
TRBV19	TRBJ1-5	NA	NA	CASSIRRGNQPQHF	TGTGCCAGTAGTATAAGGAGGGGCAATCAGCCCCAGCATTTT
TRBV11-2	TRBJ1-5	NA	TRBD1	CASSYRGNQPQHF	TGTGCCAGCAGCTACAGGGGGAATCAGCCCCAGCATTTT
TRBV25-1	TRBJ1-1	NA	NA	CASTLGGRVNTEAFF	TGTGCCAGCACCCTGGGAGGGCGGGTGAACACTGAAGCTTTCTTT
TRBV19	TRBJ1-2	NA	NA	CASSIPARQGKDYGYTF	TGTGCCAGTAGTATACCAGCTAGGCAGGGGAAGGACTATGGCTACACCTTC
TRBV18	TRBJ1-4	NA	NA	CASSTDGSTNEKLFF	TGTGCCAGCTCAACCGACGGGAGTACTAATGAAAAACTGTTTTTT
TRBV28	TRBJ1-4	NA	TRBD1	CASSFLRTGLLTNEKLFF	TGTGCCAGCAGTTTCTTACGGACAGGTCTGTTGACTAATGAAAAACTGTTTTTT